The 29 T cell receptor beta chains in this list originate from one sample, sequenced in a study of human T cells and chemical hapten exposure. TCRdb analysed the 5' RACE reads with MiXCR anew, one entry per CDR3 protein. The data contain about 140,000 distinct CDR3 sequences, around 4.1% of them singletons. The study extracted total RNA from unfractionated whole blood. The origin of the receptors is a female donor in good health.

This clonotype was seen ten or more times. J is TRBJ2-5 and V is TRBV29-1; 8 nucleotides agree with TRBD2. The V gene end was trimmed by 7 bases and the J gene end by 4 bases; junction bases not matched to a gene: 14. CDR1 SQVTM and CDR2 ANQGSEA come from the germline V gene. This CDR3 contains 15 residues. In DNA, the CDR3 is TGCAGCGCACCACCGGTTCGCGGGGGGAGAGAGACCCAGTACTTC. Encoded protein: CSAPPVRGGRETQYF.

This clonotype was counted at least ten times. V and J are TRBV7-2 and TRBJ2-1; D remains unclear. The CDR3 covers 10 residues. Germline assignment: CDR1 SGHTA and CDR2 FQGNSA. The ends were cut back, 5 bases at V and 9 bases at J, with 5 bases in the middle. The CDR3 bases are TGTGCCAGCAGCCTGTGTGAGCAGTTCTTC. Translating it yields CASSLCEQFF. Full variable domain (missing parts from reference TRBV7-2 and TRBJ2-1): GAGVSQSPSNKVTEKGKDVELRCDPISGHTALYWYRQSLGQGLEFLIYFQGNSAPDKSGLPSDRFSAERTGGSVSTLTIQRTQQEDSAVYLCASSLCEQFFGPGTRLTVL.

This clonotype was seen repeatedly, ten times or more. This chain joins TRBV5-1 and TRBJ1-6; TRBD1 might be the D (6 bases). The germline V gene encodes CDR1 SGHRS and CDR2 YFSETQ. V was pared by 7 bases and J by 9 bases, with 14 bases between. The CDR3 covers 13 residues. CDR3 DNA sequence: TGCGCCAGCTCGGACAGAAGAAGTTCACCCCTCCACTTT. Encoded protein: CASSDRRSSPLHF.

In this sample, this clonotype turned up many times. CDR3 DNA sequence: TGTGCCAGCAGCCCCCCCACAGTGAATAATGAAAAACTGTTTTTT. Translating gives CASSPPTVNNEKLFF. The gene calls are TRBV7-9 and TRBJ1-4; D remains ambiguous. The CDR3 covers 15 residues. V was cut by 5 bases and J by 4 bases, with 14 bases left in between. Germline V gene data show CDR1 as SEHNR and CDR2 as FQNEAQ (reference sequence). The complete variable domain, with remaining parts taken from reference TRBV7-9 and TRBJ1-4, reads DTGVSQNPRHKITKRGQNVTFRCDPISEHNRLYWYRQTLGQGPEFLTYFQNEAQLEKSRLLSDRFSAERPKGSFSTLEIQRTEQGDSAMYLCASSPPTVNNEKLFFGSGTQLSVL.

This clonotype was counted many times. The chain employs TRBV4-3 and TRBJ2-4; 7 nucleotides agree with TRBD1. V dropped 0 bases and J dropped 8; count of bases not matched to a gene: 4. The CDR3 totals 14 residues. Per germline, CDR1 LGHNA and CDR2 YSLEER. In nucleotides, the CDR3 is TGCGCCAGCAGCCAAGAACGAGGGGGCGACATTCAGTACTTC. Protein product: CASSQERGGDIQYF.

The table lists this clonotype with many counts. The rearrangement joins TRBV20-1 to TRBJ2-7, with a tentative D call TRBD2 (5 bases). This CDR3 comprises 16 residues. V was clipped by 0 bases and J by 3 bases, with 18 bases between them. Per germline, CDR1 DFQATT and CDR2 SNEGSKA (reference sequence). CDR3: CSARDLPSYGDYEQYF. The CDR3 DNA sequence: TGCAGTGCTAGAGATCTTCCTTCCTACGGGGACTACGAGCAGTACTTC.

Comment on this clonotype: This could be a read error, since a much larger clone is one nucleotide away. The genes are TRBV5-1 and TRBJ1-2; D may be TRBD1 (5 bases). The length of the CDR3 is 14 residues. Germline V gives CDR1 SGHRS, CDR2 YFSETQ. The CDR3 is CASSPMGTNDGYTF. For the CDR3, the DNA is TGCGCCAGCAGCCCCATGGGGACTAACGATGGCTACACCTTC. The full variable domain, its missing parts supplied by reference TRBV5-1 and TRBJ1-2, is KAGVTQTPRYLIKTRGQQVTLSCSPISGHRSVSWYQQTPGQGLQFLFEYFSETQRNKGNFPGRFSGRQFSNSRSEMNVSTLELGDSALYLCASSPMGTNDGYTFGSGTRLTVV.

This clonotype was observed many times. CDR3 loop: CASSGRTEMNTEAFF. The CDR3 DNA reads as TGTGCCAGCAGCGGACGGACGGAGATGAACACTGAAGCTTTCTTT. V usage is TRBV9 and J usage is TRBJ1-1, with D hard to call. Per germline, CDR1 SGDLS and CDR2 YYNGEE. The V end lost 3 bases, the J end lost 0 bases, and 12 bases lay between the germline ends. The CDR3 is made up of 15 amino acids.

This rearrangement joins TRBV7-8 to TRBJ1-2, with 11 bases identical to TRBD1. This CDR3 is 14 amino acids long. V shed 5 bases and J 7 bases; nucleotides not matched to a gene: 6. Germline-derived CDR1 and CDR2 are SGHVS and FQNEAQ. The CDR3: CASSPRTGGCGYTF. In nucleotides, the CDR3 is TGTGCCAGCAGCCCTCGGACAGGGGGCTGTGGCTACACCTTC. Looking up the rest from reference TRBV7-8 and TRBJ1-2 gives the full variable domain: GAGVSQSPRYKVAKRGQDVALRCDPISGHVSLFWYQQALGQGPEFLTYFQNEAQLDKSGLPSDRFFAERPEGSVSTLKIQRTQQEDSAVYLCASSPRTGGCGYTFGSGTRLTVV.

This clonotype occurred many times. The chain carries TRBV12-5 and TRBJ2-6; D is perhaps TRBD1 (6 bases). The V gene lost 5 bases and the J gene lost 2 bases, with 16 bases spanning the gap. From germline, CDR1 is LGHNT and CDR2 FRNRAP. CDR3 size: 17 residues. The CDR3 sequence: CASGPQFEGAGANVLTF. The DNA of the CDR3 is TGTGCTAGTGGTCCACAGTTCGAGGGGGCTGGGGCCAACGTCCTGACTTTC. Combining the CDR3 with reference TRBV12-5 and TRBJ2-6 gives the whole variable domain DARVTQTPRHKVTEMGQEVTMRCQPILGHNTVFWYRQTMMQGLELLAYFRNRAPLDDSGMPKDRFSAEMPDATLATLKIQPSEPRDSAVYFCASGPQFEGAGANVLTFGAGSRLTVL.

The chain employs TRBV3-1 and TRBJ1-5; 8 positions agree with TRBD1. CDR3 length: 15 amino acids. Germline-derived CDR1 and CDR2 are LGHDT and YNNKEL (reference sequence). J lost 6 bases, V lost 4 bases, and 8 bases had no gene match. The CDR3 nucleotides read TGTGCCAGCAGCCGCACGACAGGGGTGGGTCAGCCCCAGCATTTT. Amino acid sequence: CASSRTTGVGQPQHF. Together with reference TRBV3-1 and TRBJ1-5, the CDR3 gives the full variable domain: DTAVSQTPKYLVTQMGNDKSIKCEQNLGHDTMYWYKQDSKKFLKIMFSYNNKELIINETVPNRFSPKSPDKAHLNLHINSLELGDSAVYFCASSRTTGVGQPQHFGDGTRLSIL.

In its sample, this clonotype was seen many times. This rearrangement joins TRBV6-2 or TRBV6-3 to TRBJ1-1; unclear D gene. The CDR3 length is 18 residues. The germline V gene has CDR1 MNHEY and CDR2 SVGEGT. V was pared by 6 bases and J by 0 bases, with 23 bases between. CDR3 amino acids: CASSLRRAYSAMNTEAFF. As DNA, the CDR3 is TGTGCCAGCAGCCTGAGGAGGGCCTACTCGGCCATGAACACTGAAGCTTTCTTT.

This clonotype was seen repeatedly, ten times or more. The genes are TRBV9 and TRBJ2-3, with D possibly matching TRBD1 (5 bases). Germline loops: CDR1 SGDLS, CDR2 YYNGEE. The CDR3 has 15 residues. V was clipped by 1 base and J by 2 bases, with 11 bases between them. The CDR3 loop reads CASSVSPGITDTQYF. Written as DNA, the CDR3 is TGTGCCAGCAGCGTAAGCCCAGGGATCACAGATACGCAGTATTTT.

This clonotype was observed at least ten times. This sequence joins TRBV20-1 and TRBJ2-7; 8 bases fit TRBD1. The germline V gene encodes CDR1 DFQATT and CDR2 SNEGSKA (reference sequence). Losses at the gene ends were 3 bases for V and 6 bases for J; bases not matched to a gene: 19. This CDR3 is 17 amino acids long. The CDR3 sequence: CSARVGRGLSSFGEQYF. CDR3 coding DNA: TGCAGTGCTAGGGTTGGCAGGGGGCTGTCCAGCTTTGGCGAGCAGTACTTC.

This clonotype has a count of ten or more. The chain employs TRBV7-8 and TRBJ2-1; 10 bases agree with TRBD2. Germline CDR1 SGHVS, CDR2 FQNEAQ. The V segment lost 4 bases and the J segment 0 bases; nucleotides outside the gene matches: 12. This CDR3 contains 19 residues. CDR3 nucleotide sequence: TGTGCCAGCAGCTCTTTGATAGCGGGGGGCCAAAGCTCCTACAATGAGCAGTTCTTC. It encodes CASSSLIAGGQSSYNEQFF.

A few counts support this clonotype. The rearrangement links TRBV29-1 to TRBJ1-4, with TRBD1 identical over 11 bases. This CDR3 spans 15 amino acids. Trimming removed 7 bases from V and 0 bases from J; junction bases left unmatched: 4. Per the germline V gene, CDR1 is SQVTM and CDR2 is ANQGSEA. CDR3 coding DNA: TGCAGCGCTAGGGACAGGGGGACAACTAATGAAAAACTGTTTTTT. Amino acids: CSARDRGTTNEKLFF.

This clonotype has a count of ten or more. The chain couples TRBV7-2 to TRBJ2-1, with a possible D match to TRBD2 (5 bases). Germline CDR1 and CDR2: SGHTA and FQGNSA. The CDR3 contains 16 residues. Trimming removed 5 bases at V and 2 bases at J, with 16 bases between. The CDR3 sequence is CASSPPGNRTYNEQFF. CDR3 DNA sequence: TGTGCCAGCAGCCCGCCGGGGAACCGTACCTACAATGAGCAGTTCTTC.

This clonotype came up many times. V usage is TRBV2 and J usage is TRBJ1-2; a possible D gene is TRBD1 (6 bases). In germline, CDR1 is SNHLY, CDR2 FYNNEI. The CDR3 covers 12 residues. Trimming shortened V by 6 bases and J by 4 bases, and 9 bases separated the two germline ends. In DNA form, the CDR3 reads TGTGCCAGCAGCGAGGACAGCTATGGCTACACCTTC. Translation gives CASSEDSYGYTF. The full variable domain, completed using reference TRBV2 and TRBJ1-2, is EPEVTQTPSHQVTQMGQEVILRCVPISNHLYFYWYRQILGQKVEFLVSFYNNEISEKSEIFDDQFSVERPDGSNFTLKIRSTKLEDSAMYFCASSEDSYGYTFGSGTRLTVV.

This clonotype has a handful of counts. CDR3 bases: TGCAGCGTTGAAGATCAGGACTACCGGGCCACAGATACGCAGTATTTT. Residues: CSVEDQDYRATDTQYF. The chain uses TRBV29-1 and TRBJ2-3; possible D gene TRBD2, 6 bases. V lost 0 bases and J 2 bases, leaving 15 bases between the germline ends. CDR3 size: 16 residues. Looked up from germline, CDR1 is SQVTM and CDR2 is ANQGSEA.

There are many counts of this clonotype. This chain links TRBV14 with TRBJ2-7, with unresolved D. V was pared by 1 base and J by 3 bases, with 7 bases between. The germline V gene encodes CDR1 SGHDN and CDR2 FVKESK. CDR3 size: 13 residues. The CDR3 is CASSQVTDYEQYF. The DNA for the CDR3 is TGTGCCAGCAGCCAAGTAACAGACTACGAGCAGTACTTC.

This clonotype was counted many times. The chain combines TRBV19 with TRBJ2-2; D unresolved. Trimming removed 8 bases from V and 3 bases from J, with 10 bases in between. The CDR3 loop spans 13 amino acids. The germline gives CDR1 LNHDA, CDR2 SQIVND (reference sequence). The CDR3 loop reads CASCPFDTGELFF. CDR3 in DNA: TGTGCCAGTTGCCCCTTTGACACCGGGGAGCTGTTTTTT.

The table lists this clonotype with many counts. CDR3 coding DNA: TGTGCCAGCAGCGATTCCAGGACAGGGGAGAACACTGAAGCTTTCTTT. It is translated as CASSDSRTGENTEAFF. This chain uses TRBV3-1 with TRBJ1-1; TRBD1 matches 9 bases. The germline V gene has CDR1 LGHDT and CDR2 YNNKEL (reference sequence). The CDR3 loop spans 16 amino acids. V was clipped by 5 bases and J by 1 base; unmatched bases: 8.

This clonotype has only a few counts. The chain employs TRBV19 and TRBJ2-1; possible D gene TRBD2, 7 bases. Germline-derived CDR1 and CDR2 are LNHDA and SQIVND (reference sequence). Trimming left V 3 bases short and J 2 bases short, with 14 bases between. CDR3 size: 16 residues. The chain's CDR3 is CASSIYGGAAYNEQFF. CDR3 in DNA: TGTGCCAGTAGTATTTATGGGGGGGCCGCCTACAATGAGCAGTTCTTC.

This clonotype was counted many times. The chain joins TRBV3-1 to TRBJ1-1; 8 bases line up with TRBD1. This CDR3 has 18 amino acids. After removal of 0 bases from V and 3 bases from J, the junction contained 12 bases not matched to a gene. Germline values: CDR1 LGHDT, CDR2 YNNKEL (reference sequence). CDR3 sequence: CASSQDRRTGNWDTEAFF. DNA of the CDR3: TGTGCCAGCAGCCAAGATAGGCGGACAGGGAATTGGGACACTGAAGCTTTCTTT. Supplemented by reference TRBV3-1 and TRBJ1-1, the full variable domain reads DTAVSQTPKYLVTQMGNDKSIKCEQNLGHDTMYWYKQDSKKFLKIMFSYNNKELIINETVPNRFSPKSPDKAHLNLHINSLELGDSAVYFCASSQDRRTGNWDTEAFFGQGTRLTVV.

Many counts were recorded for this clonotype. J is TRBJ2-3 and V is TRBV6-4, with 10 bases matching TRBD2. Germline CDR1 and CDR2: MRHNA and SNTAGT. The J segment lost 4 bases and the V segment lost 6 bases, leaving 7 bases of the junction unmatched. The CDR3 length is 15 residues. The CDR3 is CASSHLAGDADTQYF. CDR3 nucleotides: TGTGCCAGCAGCCACCTAGCGGGGGACGCAGATACGCAGTATTTT.

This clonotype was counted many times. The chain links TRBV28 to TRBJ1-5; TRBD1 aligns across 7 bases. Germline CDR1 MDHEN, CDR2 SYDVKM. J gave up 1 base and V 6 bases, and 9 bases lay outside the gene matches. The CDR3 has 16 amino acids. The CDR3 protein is CASRVTGVRSNQPQHF. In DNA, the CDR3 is TGTGCCAGCAGGGTTACAGGGGTAAGAAGCAATCAGCCCCAGCATTTT.

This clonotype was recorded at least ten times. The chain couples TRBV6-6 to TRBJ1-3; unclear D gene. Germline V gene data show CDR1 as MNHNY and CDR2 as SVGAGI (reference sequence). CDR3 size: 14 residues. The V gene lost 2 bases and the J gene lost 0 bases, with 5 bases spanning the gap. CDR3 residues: CASSYGRSGNTIYF. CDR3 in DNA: TGTGCCAGCAGTTACGGGCGCTCTGGAAACACCATATATTTT.

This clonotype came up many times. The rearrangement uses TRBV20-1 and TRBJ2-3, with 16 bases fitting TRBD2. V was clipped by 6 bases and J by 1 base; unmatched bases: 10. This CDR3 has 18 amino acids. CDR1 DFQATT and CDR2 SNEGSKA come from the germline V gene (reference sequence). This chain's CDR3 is CSAKWGLAGGRGTDTQYF. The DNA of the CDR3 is TGCAGTGCCAAATGGGGACTAGCGGGGGGGCGCGGCACAGATACGCAGTATTTT.

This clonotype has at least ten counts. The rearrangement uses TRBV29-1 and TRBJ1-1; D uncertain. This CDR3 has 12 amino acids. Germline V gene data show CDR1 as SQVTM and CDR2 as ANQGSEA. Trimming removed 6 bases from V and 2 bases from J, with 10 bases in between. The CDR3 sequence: CSVSPRNTEAFF. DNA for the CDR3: TGCAGCGTGTCCCCTCGAAACACTGAAGCTTTCTTT.